Below are 21 T cell receptor beta chains sequenced from a single sample in a study of T-cell reconstitution after alpha-beta-depleted transplantation in children. TCRbeta library preparation incorporated unique molecular identifiers. TCRdb called the PCR reads again in MiXCR, with one record for every CDR3 protein. The sample carries hundreds of thousands of distinct CDR3 sequences, roughly 25% recorded once. The sequences come from PBMCs, collected before TCRalphabeta/CD19-depleted stem cell transplant. These receptors all come from a girl between 2 and 10 years old with Fanconi anemia, due to receive a stem cell transplant.

J is TRBJ2-1 and V is TRBV7-2, with D maybe TRBD1 (5 bases). The CDR3 length is 13 residues. Trimming cost V 0 bases and J 9 bases, with 9 bases left between them. The germline gives CDR1 SGHTA, CDR2 FQGNSA. The CDR3 spells CASSLAIRVEQFF. The CDR3 DNA is TGTGCCAGCAGCTTAGCCATCAGGGTTGAGCAGTTCTTC.

This clonotype was seen only a few times. The genes are TRBV4-2 and TRBJ2-1; D perhaps matches TRBD2 (6 bases). The CDR3 is 16 amino acids. V was cut by 4 bases and J by 0 bases, with 13 bases left in between. Germline V gene lookup returns CDR1 LGHNA and CDR2 YNFKEQ. Here the CDR3 reads CASSPRRERSYNEQFF. DNA of the CDR3: TGTGCCAGCAGCCCCAGGCGGGAACGCTCCTACAATGAGCAGTTCTTC.

This chain links TRBV6-2 or TRBV6-3 with TRBJ2-3; 10 bases are a match to TRBD2. In germline, CDR1 is MNHEY, CDR2 SVGEGT. V shed 6 bases, J shed 4 bases, and the junction held 4 bases outside the gene matches. This CDR3 comprises 14 residues. The CDR3 region is CASRPSGRADTQYF. The CDR3 region has the DNA TGTGCCAGCAGACCTAGCGGGAGAGCAGATACGCAGTATTTT.

V gene TRBV11-1 combines with J gene TRBJ2-6; D is tentatively TRBD1 or TRBD2 (5 bases each). The CDR3 consists of 19 residues. Germline V lookup: CDR1 SGHAT, CDR2 FQDESV (reference sequence). Trimming left V 5 bases short and J 0 bases short, with 20 bases between. The CDR3 bases are TGTGCCAGCAGCGTTCCATTCGTGGGACCGTCCTCTGGGGCCAACGTCCTGACTTTC. Translating it yields CASSVPFVGPSSGANVLTF.

This clonotype was picked up many times. The chain carries TRBV7-2 and TRBJ2-3; TRBD2 aligns across 8 bases. There are 16 residues in the CDR3. Trimming cost V 3 bases and J 0 bases; bases outside gene matches: 5. Germline V gene data show CDR1 as SGHTA and CDR2 as FQGNSA. The CDR3 loop is CASSFGAGASTDTQYF. CDR3 in DNA: TGTGCCAGCAGCTTCGGAGCGGGAGCTAGCACAGATACGCAGTATTTT.

The rearrangement joins TRBV27 to TRBJ2-1; 8 nucleotides agree with TRBD2. The CDR3 has 16 amino acids. The V and J ends lost 3 bases and 4 bases, in that order; junction bases with no gene match: 8. CDR1 MNHEY and CDR2 SMNVEV come from the germline V gene (reference sequence). The CDR3 spells CASSFRAGVGYNEQFF. The CDR3 DNA reads TGTGCCAGCAGTTTCAGAGCGGGAGTGGGATACAATGAGCAGTTCTTC.

This clonotype came up many times. The chain couples TRBV12-3 or TRBV12-4 to TRBJ2-5; 8 bases fit TRBD2. After removal of 6 bases from V and 7 bases from J, the junction contained 7 bases not matched to a gene. The CDR3 runs to 13 residues. CDR3 sequence: CASRPGLGATQYF. CDR3 sequence (DNA): TGTGCCAGCAGACCGGGACTAGGGGCGACCCAGTACTTC.

This clonotype occurred many times. This sequence joins TRBV29-1 and TRBJ1-2; D is unresolved. V lost 6 bases and J lost 8, with 10 bases in between. CDR3 length equals 10 residues. Germline V lookup: CDR1 SQVTM, CDR2 ANQGSEA. The CDR3 protein is CSVAEGGYTF. CDR3 DNA sequence: TGCAGCGTAGCCGAAGGAGGCTACACCTTC. The entire variable domain, with the rest obtained from reference TRBV29-1 and TRBJ1-2, is as follows: SAVISQKPSRDICQRGTSLTIQCQVDSQVTMMFWYRQQPGQSLTLIATANQGSEATYESGFVIDKFPISRPNLTFSTLTVSNMSPEDSSIYLCSVAEGGYTFGSGTRLTVV.

The chain uses TRBV19 and TRBJ2-2; D gene ambiguous. V shed 1 base and J shed 7 bases, with 7 bases lying between them. CDR3 length: 13 amino acids. CDR1 and CDR2 (germline): LNHDA, SQIVND (reference sequence). CDR3 sequence reads: CASSIAGGGELFF. The CDR3 bases are TGTGCCAGTAGTATAGCGGGCGGCGGGGAGCTGTTTTTT. Complete variable domain (other parts from reference TRBV19 and TRBJ2-2): DGGITQSPKYLFRKEGQNVTLSCEQNLNHDAMYWYRQDPGQGLRLIYYSQIVNDFQKGDIAEGYSVSREKKESFPLTVTSAQKNPTAFYLCASSIAGGGELFFGEGSRLTVL.

V is TRBV7-2 and J is TRBJ2-1, with TRBD2 matching 9 bases. Germline V lookup: CDR1 SGHTA, CDR2 FQGNSA. The CDR3 is made up of 17 amino acids. Trimming at V came to 5 bases and at J to 6 bases, leaving 14 bases not matched to a gene. CDR3 in amino acids: CASSLPLGLARANEQFF. The CDR3 region has the DNA TGTGCCAGCAGCCTCCCACTCGGACTAGCGAGAGCCAATGAGCAGTTCTTC.

The genes are TRBV29-1 and TRBJ2-1, with D maybe TRBD2 (5 bases). V was pared by 4 bases and J by 6 bases, with 13 bases between. Per the germline V gene, CDR1 is SQVTM and CDR2 is ANQGSEA. The CDR3 loop spans 13 amino acids. CDR3 sequence: CSVAGLLTNEQFF. For the CDR3, the DNA is TGCAGCGTTGCTGGACTCCTAACCAATGAGCAGTTCTTC.

This clonotype was seen many times. The V and J genes are TRBV6-6 and TRBJ2-7; the D is unclear. Germline V lookup: CDR1 MNHNY, CDR2 SVGAGI (reference sequence). Deletions cut 2 bases from V and 0 bases from J, with 5 bases between. CDR3 length: 13 amino acids. CDR3: CASSYASSYEQYF. The CDR3 bases are TGTGCCAGCAGTTACGCCTCCTCCTACGAGCAGTACTTC.

V and J are TRBV7-2 and TRBJ2-4; D is unresolved. Germline lookup yields CDR1 SGHTA and CDR2 FQGNSA. Trimming took 1 base from V and 0 from J, leaving 10 bases between them. This CDR3 is built from 16 residues. The chain's CDR3 is CASSLVLGRAKNIQYF. The DNA of the CDR3 is TGTGCCAGCAGCTTAGTCCTGGGCCGAGCCAAAAACATTCAGTACTTC. The variable domain in full, with the rest retrieved from reference TRBV7-2 and TRBJ2-4, is GAGVSQSPSNKVTEKGKDVELRCDPISGHTALYWYRQSLGQGLEFLIYFQGNSAPDKSGLPSDRFSAERTGGSVSTLTIQRTQQEDSAVYLCASSLVLGRAKNIQYFGAGTRLSVL.

The J gene is TRBJ2-5, the V gene TRBV7-2; 9 bases agree with TRBD2. Per germline, CDR1 SGHTA and CDR2 FQGNSA. There are 17 residues in the CDR3. After removal of 1 base from V and 0 bases from J, the junction contained 6 bases not matched to a gene. In nucleotides, the CDR3 is TGTGCCAGCAGCTTAGGAGCGGGGGGTCGGTACCAAGAGACCCAGTACTTC. Translating gives CASSLGAGGRYQETQYF.

This clonotype was observed at least ten times. This chain connects TRBV6-1 to TRBJ2-1, with TRBD1 as a possible D gene (5 bases). Germline CDR1 reads MNHNS; CDR2 reads SASEGT. The CDR3 is 15 residues long. V lost 6 bases, J lost 0 bases, and 12 bases lay in between. CDR3 sequence: CASSPVDSSYNEQFF. The CDR3 coding sequence is TGTGCCAGCAGCCCTGTTGACAGCTCCTACAATGAGCAGTTCTTC.

The chain links TRBV7-6 to TRBJ2-1; 8 positions agree with TRBD2. This CDR3 is 17 amino acids long. Per germline, CDR1 SGHVS and CDR2 FNYEAQ. The J segment lost 6 bases and the V segment lost 1 base, leaving 11 bases of the junction unmatched. The CDR3 is CASSLGRAGVQGNEQFF. In DNA form, the CDR3 reads TGTGCCAGCAGCTTAGGACGAGCGGGAGTTCAGGGCAATGAGCAGTTCTTC.

This clonotype was detected many times. V is TRBV12-3 or TRBV12-4 and J is TRBJ1-3; D is ambiguous. V lost 3 bases, J lost 0 bases, and 9 bases lay in between. The CDR3 loop spans 15 amino acids. DNA of the CDR3: TGTGCCAGCAGTTTCCGTTTGCCCTCTGGAAACACCATATATTTT. It translates to CASSFRLPSGNTIYF.

This clonotype was counted at least ten times. The chain couples TRBV6-1 to TRBJ2-7; a weak D match, TRBD2 (7 bases). The CDR3 is 13 amino acids. The V and J ends lost 3 bases and 4 bases respectively, with 10 bases between them. Per the germline V gene, CDR1 is MNHNS and CDR2 is SASEGT. The DNA of the CDR3 is TGTGCCAGCAGTGAGGGGGGGCCTTACGAGCAGTACTTC. Its translation: CASSEGGPYEQYF.

The chain combines TRBV12-3 or TRBV12-4 with TRBJ2-7, with unresolved D. The CDR3 spans 14 residues. V gave up 2 bases and J gave up 7 bases, with 15 bases separating them. This CDR3 is CASSLFSRLVEQYF. In DNA, the CDR3 is TGTGCCAGCAGTTTATTCAGTCGGCTCGTGGAGCAGTACTTC.

The genes are TRBV29-1 and TRBJ1-1; D perhaps matches TRBD1 (6 bases). This CDR3 has 16 residues. V was clipped by 7 bases and J by 0 bases, with 21 bases between them. CDR1 SQVTM and CDR2 ANQGSEA come from the germline V gene. CDR3 DNA: TGCAGCGGGATACAGGGATGGCAATATCTGAACACTGAAGCTTTCTTT. It encodes CSGIQGWQYLNTEAFF. The variable domain in full, with the rest retrieved from reference TRBV29-1 and TRBJ1-1, is SAVISQKPSRDICQRGTSLTIQCQVDSQVTMMFWYRQQPGQSLTLIATANQGSEATYESGFVIDKFPISRPNLTFSTLTVSNMSPEDSSIYLCSGIQGWQYLNTEAFFGQGTRLTVV.

For the CDR3, the DNA is TGTGCCAGCAGCTTAGATAGGGCGGGATCAGATACGCAGTATTTT. It codes for CASSLDRAGSDTQYF. The J gene is TRBJ2-3, the V gene TRBV11-2, with D perhaps TRBD2 (6 bases). With 0 bases removed from V and 4 bases from J, the gap between germline ends came to 11 bases. The germline V gene encodes CDR1 SGHAT and CDR2 FQNNGV. This CDR3 comprises 15 residues. Based on the CDR3 plus reference TRBV11-2 and TRBJ2-3, the full variable domain is EAGVAQSPRYKIIEKRQSVAFWCNPISGHATLYWYQQILGQGPKLLIQFQNNGVVDDSQLPKDRFSAERLKGVDSTLKIQPAKLEDSAVYLCASSLDRAGSDTQYFGPGTRLTVL.